This TCR beta chain comes out of a study of regulatory T cells in long-lasting Graves disease. Library construction for TCR beta used iRepertoire HTBI primers and Arm-PCR of CDR3 regions. MiXCR, run by TCRdb on the multiplex PCR reads, gives a single entry per CDR3 protein. The sample lists around 470,000 distinct CDR3 sequences; around 15% were seen once. The time point here: newly diagnosed GD, antithyroid drugs for less than 3 months. From PBMCs, RNA was extracted and then used to make the TCR library. The table lists this clonotype with a few counts. The CDR3 consists of 14 residues. CDR1 and CDR2 (germline): MDHEN, SYDVKM. Deletions cut 4 bases from V and 1 base from J, with 10 bases between. The same specimen was also included in a second study, on T cells in Graves' hyperthyroidism and ophthalmopathy. That study reports: Clonotypes that were expanded in thyroid above 0.001 mostly appeared in blood too.

The sequence came from a woman aged 45-60 years with Graves disease. The sample was peripheral blood mononuclear cells (PBMCs), taken at new diagnosis, from a patient treated with antithyroid drugs. This chain uses TRBV28 with TRBJ1-1; D gene uncertain. The CDR3 loop is CASSSGLQNTEAFF. CDR3 in DNA: TGTGCCAGCAGTTCCGGACTGCAGAACACTGAAGCTTTCTTT.